One and the same sample provided the 26 T cell receptor beta chains below, sequenced in a study of T cell responses to AZD1222 COVID-19 vaccine (dated by TCRdb to 2020 to 2022). Library preparation employed the immunoSEQ multiplex PCR assay. This immuneACCESS table, as held by TCRdb, lists in-frame sequences with V and J called but not all clones. Of the missing ones, under half trace to an unresolved V gene in checked studies; the others have no known cause. Within this sample are about 83,000 clones, with more than 75% of them counted one time only. Roughly 8.7% of the sample rests with the top ten. Sample time point, as interpreted from the label and publication: baseline before first vaccination. The starting material was peripheral blood, obtained on day 0 of AZD1222 vaccination. The receptor set was obtained from an adult in good health.

The genes are TRBV12-2 and TRBJ2-2; the table's D call of TRBD2 was not tested on the DNA. TRBV12-2 is an annotated pseudogene. The CDR3 extends over 19 amino acids. CDR3 in amino acids: CASRLARTSGGALGGELFF. CDR3 nucleotides: TGTGCAAGTCGCTTAGCGCGGACTAGCGGGGGGGCCCTCGGCGGGGAGCTGTTTTTT.

The V and J genes are TRBV7-2 and TRBJ2-5; D perhaps matches TRBD2 (5 bases). There are 16 residues in the CDR3. V lost 1 base and J 5 bases, leaving 17 bases between the germline ends. In germline, CDR1 is SGHTA, CDR2 FQGNSA. Written as DNA, the CDR3 is TGTGCCAGCAGCTTAGAACCAGCGGCACTGGGGGAGACCCAGTACTTC. Its translation is CASSLEPAALGETQYF. Together with reference TRBV7-2 and TRBJ2-5, the CDR3 gives the full variable domain: GAGVSQSPSNKVTEKGKDVELRCDPISGHTALYWYRQSLGQGLEFLIYFQGNSAPDKSGLPSDRFSAERTGGSVSTLTIQRTQQEDSAVYLCASSLEPAALGETQYFGPGTRLLVL.

V usage is TRBV7-2 and J usage is TRBJ1-5; D gene ambiguous. V lost 2 bases to trimming and J lost 9 bases, with 8 bases between them. The germline V gene encodes CDR1 SGHTA and CDR2 FQGNSA. This CDR3 has 12 amino acids. CDR3 DNA sequence: TGTGCCAGCAGCTTAAGGTTGGGGCCCCAGCATTTT. Its protein is CASSLRLGPQHF. Full variable domain (rest looked up from reference TRBV7-2 and TRBJ1-5): GAGVSQSPSNKVTEKGKDVELRCDPISGHTALYWYRQSLGQGLEFLIYFQGNSAPDKSGLPSDRFSAERTGGSVSTLTIQRTQQEDSAVYLCASSLRLGPQHFGDGTRLSIL.

This sequence joins TRBV9 and TRBJ1-2; D is perhaps TRBD1 (5 bases). Looked up from germline, CDR1 is SGDLS and CDR2 is YYNGEE. The V gene lost 1 base and the J gene lost 2 bases, with 9 bases spanning the gap. The CDR3 is made up of 14 amino acids. CDR3 nucleotides: TGTGCCAGCAGCGTACAGGGAGGGAACTATGGCTACACCTTC. It translates to CASSVQGGNYGYTF.

V and J are TRBV5-1 and TRBJ1-1; tentatively, D is TRBD1 (6 bases). The V end was cut by 4 bases, the J end by 0 bases, with 10 bases between. Germline-derived CDR1 and CDR2 are SGHRS and YFSETQ. There are 14 residues in the CDR3. The CDR3 sequence is CASSAGQLNTEAFF. The DNA of the CDR3 is TGCGCCAGCAGCGCAGGACAGCTGAACACTGAAGCTTTCTTT.

This chain joins TRBV10-3 and TRBJ1-3, with D possibly being TRBD1 (6 bases). Germline assignment: CDR1 ENHRY and CDR2 SYGVKD. V gave up 5 bases and J gave up 4 bases, with 6 bases separating them. The CDR3 is 12 amino acids. CDR3 nucleotides: TGTGCCATCAGTACAGGGGGAAACACCATATATTTT. Amino acid sequence: CAISTGGNTIYF.

The genes are TRBV3-1 (or the pseudogene TRBV3-2) and TRBJ1-4; D is unclear. The CDR3 has 15 residues. Looked up from germline, CDR1 is LGHDT and CDR2 is YNNKEL (reference sequence). V was cut by 0 bases and J by 3 bases, with 8 bases left in between. The CDR3 DNA reads as TGTGCCAGCAGCCAAGACAGTCCCGCTAATGAAAAACTGTTTTTT. It codes for CASSQDSPANEKLFF.

This clone was observed once. The chain joins TRBV30 to TRBJ2-7; no firm D call. In germline, CDR1 is GTSNPN, CDR2 SVGIG (reference sequence). V shed 1 base and J shed 0 bases, with 7 bases lying between them. This CDR3 spans 13 amino acids. The CDR3 DNA reads as TGTGCCTGGAGTGGTGACTTCTCCTACGAGCAGTACTTC. It encodes CAWSGDFSYEQYF.

This clone was counted a few times. The genes are TRBV5-4 and TRBJ2-5, with D perhaps matching TRBD2 (5 bases). V gave up 4 bases and J gave up 3 bases, with 13 bases separating them. Germline V lookup: CDR1 SGHNT, CDR2 YYREEE (reference sequence). The CDR3 sequence is 14 residues long. CDR3: CASSLGLEEETQYF. DNA of the CDR3: TGTGCCAGCAGCCTTGGACTGGAGGAAGAGACCCAGTACTTC.

This clone was detected a few times. The rearrangement links TRBV27 to TRBJ2-7; D call uncertain. The ends were cut back, 5 bases at V and 3 bases at J, with 8 bases in the middle. The germline V gene encodes CDR1 MNHEY and CDR2 SMNVEV (reference sequence). The CDR3 has 12 amino acids. The CDR3 sequence is CASSPNFYEQYF. The CDR3 nucleotides are TGTGCCAGCAGTCCGAATTTCTACGAGCAGTACTTC.

This chain links TRBV12-3 or TRBV12-4 with TRBJ1-2; tentatively, D is TRBD1 (6 bases). The ends were cut back, 4 bases at V and 7 bases at J, with 13 bases in the middle. This CDR3 spans 13 amino acids. The CDR3 spells CASSSGGRGGYTF. The CDR3 bases are TGTGCCAGCAGTTCTGGGGGGCGCGGTGGCTACACCTTC.

This sequence joins TRBV4-1 and TRBJ1-1, with D unresolved. V dropped 4 bases and J dropped 7 bases, with 10 bases sitting between them. The CDR3 loop spans 12 amino acids. The V gene's germline CDR1 is MGHRA and CDR2 YSYEKL. For the CDR3, the DNA is TGCGCCAGCAGCCCCCTGGTGGGTGAAGCTTTCTTT. Its protein product is CASSPLVGEAFF.

This chain links TRBV27 with TRBJ2-7; 11 bases are shared with TRBD2. V lost 3 bases to trimming and J lost 2 bases; unmatched junction nucleotides: 3. CDR1 is MNHEY and CDR2 is SMNVEV in the germline V gene (reference sequence). The CDR3 extends over 15 amino acids. The CDR3: CASSFSGRATYEQYF. Written as DNA, the CDR3 is TGTGCCAGCAGTTTTAGCGGGAGGGCCACCTACGAGCAGTACTTC.

The V call is TRBV9, the J call TRBJ2-2; 9 bases line up with TRBD1. J was trimmed by 0 bases and V by 3 bases; bases with no gene match: 3. There are 16 residues in the CDR3. Germline V gene data show CDR1 as SGDLS and CDR2 as YYNGEE. CDR3 region: CASSARTGANTGELFF. The CDR3 DNA follows: TGTGCCAGCAGCGCCCGGACAGGGGCGAACACCGGGGAGCTGTTTTTT. Full variable domain (rest looked up from reference TRBV9 and TRBJ2-2): DSGVTQTPKHLITATGQRVTLRCSPRSGDLSVYWYQQSLDQGLQFLIQYYNGEERAKGNILERFSAQQFPDLHSELNLSSLELGDSALYFCASSARTGANTGELFFGEGSRLTVL.

V usage is TRBV30 and J usage is TRBJ1-2; D remains unclear. V lost 3 bases to trimming and J lost 4 bases, with 9 bases between them. Per the germline V gene, CDR1 is GTSNPN and CDR2 is SVGIG (reference sequence). This CDR3 comprises 12 residues. CDR3 amino acids: CAWRLRVYGYTF. The CDR3 nucleotides are TGTGCCTGGAGGTTACGGGTCTATGGCTACACCTTC. Supplemented by reference TRBV30 and TRBJ1-2, the full variable domain reads SQTIHQWPATLVQPVGSPLSLECTVEGTSNPNLYWYRQAAGRGLQLLFYSVGIGQISSEVPQNLSASRPQDRQFILSSKKLLLSDSGFYLCAWRLRVYGYTFGSGTRLTVV.

A single count supports this clone. This chain connects TRBV14 to TRBJ1-2; 7 bases map to TRBD1. V was clipped by 1 base and J by 4 bases; unmatched bases: 6. This CDR3 region has 15 residues. CDR1 is SGHDN and CDR2 is FVKESK in the germline V gene. The CDR3 reads CASSQVGRDSYGYTF. CDR3 DNA sequence: TGTGCCAGCAGCCAAGTGGGCCGGGACAGCTATGGCTACACCTTC. Filled out from reference TRBV14 and TRBJ1-2, the complete variable domain reads EAGVTQFPSHSVIEKGQTVTLRCDPISGHDNLYWYRRVMGKEIKFLLHFVKESKQDESGMPNNRFLAERTGGTYSTLKVQPAELEDSGVYFCASSQVGRDSYGYTFGSGTRLTVV.

The gene calls are TRBV10-3 and TRBJ1-4; weak D call: TRBD1 (6 bases). Germline V CDR1 and CDR2: ENHRY, SYGVKD. The CDR3 length is 13 residues. Trimming shortened V by 4 bases and J by 5 bases, and 8 bases separated the two germline ends. CDR3 bases: TGTGCCATCAGTGGACAGGACAATGAAAAACTGTTTTTT. Its translation is CAISGQDNEKLFF.

CDR3 protein: CASSIWATRGVTGELFF. In nucleotides, the CDR3 is TGTGCCAGTAGTATTTGGGCCACCCGGGGTGTCACCGGGGAGCTGTTTTTT. V is TRBV19 and J is TRBJ2-2, with D possibly TRBD2 on 5 matching bases. Germline CDR1 is LNHDA and CDR2 is SQIVND (reference sequence). The CDR3 length is 17 residues. The V end was cut by 3 bases, the J end by 4 bases, with 18 bases between.

V usage is TRBV9 and J usage is TRBJ1-3; 8 bases are shared with TRBD1. V lost 0 bases, J lost 4 bases, and 3 bases stayed unmatched. Germline loops: CDR1 SGDLS, CDR2 YYNGEE. This CDR3 is built from 15 residues. CDR3 amino acids: CASSVGQGAGNTIYF. CDR3 nucleotide sequence: TGTGCCAGCAGCGTAGGTCAGGGGGCAGGAAACACCATATATTTT.

V and J are TRBV6-6 and TRBJ1-6; D is unclear. The CDR3 covers 15 residues. Trimming shortened V by 6 bases and J by 7 bases, and 16 bases separated the two germline ends. The V gene's germline CDR1 is MNHNY and CDR2 SVGAGI (reference sequence). The CDR3 sequence: CASSPPEVQNSPLHF. Written as DNA, the CDR3 is TGTGCCAGCAGCCCCCCAGAAGTCCAAAATTCACCCCTCCACTTT.

This rearrangement joins TRBV5-1 to TRBJ2-1; TRBD2 agrees at 11 bases. The V and J ends lost 2 bases and 9 bases, in that order; junction bases with no gene match: 7. This CDR3 is built from 15 residues. Looked up from germline, CDR1 is SGHRS and CDR2 is YFSETQ. CDR3 sequence (DNA): TGCGCCAGCAGCTTTAGCGGGAGGGCCGGTCTTGAGCAGTTCTTC. The encoded protein is CASSFSGRAGLEQFF.

In nucleotides, the CDR3 is TGTGCCAGCAGCCACAGCAGGGATGGCTACACCTTC. It translates to CASSHSRDGYTF. The chain recombines TRBV13 with TRBJ1-2, with D tentatively TRBD1 (5 bases). The V gene lost 5 bases and the J gene lost 6 bases, with 10 bases spanning the gap. The CDR3 loop spans 12 amino acids. CDR1 PRHDT and CDR2 FYEKMQ come from the germline V gene (reference sequence).

V and J are TRBV5-1 and TRBJ1-6; 9 positions agree with TRBD1. Germline CDR1 and CDR2: SGHRS and YFSETQ. This CDR3 has 15 residues. The ends lost 4 bases at V and 4 bases at J; junction bases unmatched: 3. CDR3 region: CASSRDRVYNSPLHF. The CDR3 bases are TGCGCCAGCAGCCGGGACAGGGTATATAATTCACCCCTCCACTTT.

The chain uses TRBV19 and TRBJ2-1; perhaps D is TRBD1 or TRBD2 (5 bases each). Germline V gene sequence: CDR1 LNHDA, CDR2 SQIVND (reference sequence). V was trimmed by 6 bases and J by 4 bases, leaving 13 bases between them. The CDR3 is 14 residues long. CDR3 sequence: CASSPGTGYNEQFF. DNA for the CDR3: TGTGCCAGTAGCCCCGGGACGGGATACAATGAGCAGTTCTTC.

A few counts support this clone. This sequence joins TRBV28 and TRBJ1-6, with D unresolved. V dropped 3 bases and J dropped 10 bases, with 16 bases sitting between them. CDR3 length: 15 amino acids. Germline V CDR1 and CDR2: MDHEN, SYDVKM. The CDR3 reads CASSFSGPGRSPLHF. In nucleotides, the CDR3 is TGTGCCAGCAGTTTCTCGGGCCCTGGGAGGTCACCCCTCCACTTT.

This chain uses TRBV11-2 with TRBJ1-6; possible D gene TRBD1, 5 bases. This CDR3 comprises 15 residues. The germline V and J ends were trimmed by 5 bases and 3 bases, with 11 bases remaining between them. The germline CDR1 and CDR2 sequences are SGHAT and FQNNGV. In nucleotides, the CDR3 is TGTGCCAGCAGCCCGGGGACCAACTATAATTCACCCCTCCACTTT. Its translation is CASSPGTNYNSPLHF.